These 26 T cell receptor beta chains were sequenced from one sample in a study of shared clonotypes between healthy human individuals. Profiled with immunoSEQ multiplex PCR; TCRdb holds only in-frame clones, not every one. The table has some 2,400,000 clones, around 95% seen once. Sequencing input: naive CD4+ T cells sorted from blood. Subset noted: CD45RA+ positively selected. These receptors were collected from a man younger than 35 in good health.

The rearrangement links TRBV28 to TRBJ2-5, with 7 bases matching TRBD1. The germline V gene has CDR1 MDHEN and CDR2 SYDVKM. This CDR3 region has 13 residues. The trim removed 4 bases at V and 5 bases at J, leaving 4 bases unmatched. The DNA of the CDR3 is TGTGCCAGCAGTTCGGGACAGAGGGAGACCCAGTACTTC. It translates to CASSSGQRETQYF.

The chain couples TRBV5-1 to TRBJ2-7; 10 nucleotides align to TRBD1. The V segment lost 4 bases and the J segment 5 bases; nucleotides outside the gene matches: 9. Germline loops: CDR1 SGHRS, CDR2 YFSETQ. CDR3 size: 15 residues. CDR3 coding DNA: TGCGCCAGCAGCCTGTACCGGGACAGGGGTGACGAGCAGTACTTC. As protein: CASSLYRDRGDEQYF.

V usage is TRBV19 and J usage is TRBJ1-2, with unresolved D. Trimming removed 6 bases from V and 0 bases from J, with 11 bases in between. Germline V gene data show CDR1 as LNHDA and CDR2 as SQIVND (reference sequence). The CDR3 covers 14 residues. CDR3 nucleotide sequence: TGTGCCAGTAGGGAAGGGCTGGCTAACTATGGCTACACCTTC. Encoded protein: CASREGLANYGYTF.

This chain uses TRBV6-5 with TRBJ2-5; D ambiguous. CDR3 length equals 13 residues. Germline assignment: CDR1 MNHEY and CDR2 SVGAGI. V was pared by 5 bases and J by 4 bases, with 11 bases between. The CDR3 DNA sequence: TGTGCCAGCAGTCAGCCGCAGCCAGAGACCCAGTACTTC. Encoded protein: CASSQPQPETQYF.

This rearrangement joins TRBV4-3 to TRBJ2-3, with unresolved D. CDR3 length: 15 residues. Germline V CDR1 and CDR2: LGHNA, YSLEER. V was clipped by 0 bases and J by 8 bases, with 15 bases between them. CDR3 amino acids: CASSQDRAGWGTQYF. The CDR3 nucleotides are TGCGCCAGCAGCCAAGATCGTGCCGGGTGGGGTACGCAGTATTTT.

The chain combines TRBV6-1 with TRBJ1-5; unclear D gene. There are 14 residues in the CDR3. Between the trimmed V and J ends, which lost 3 bases and 1 base, there was a span of 7 bases. Germline lookup yields CDR1 MNHNS and CDR2 SASEGT. DNA for the CDR3: TGTGCCAGCAGTGATATCCCCAGCAATCAGCCCCAGCATTTT. Translation: CASSDIPSNQPQHF.

This rearrangement joins TRBV5-6 to TRBJ2-1; 9 bases agree with TRBD2. The length of the CDR3 is 16 residues. J gave up 3 bases and V 3 bases, and 7 bases lay outside the gene matches. CDR1 is SGHDT and CDR2 is YYEEEE in the germline V gene. The CDR3 spells CASSSPLAGIYNEQFF. The DNA for the CDR3 is TGTGCCAGCAGCTCCCCTCTAGCGGGAATCTACAATGAGCAGTTCTTC.

This sequence joins TRBV4-3 and TRBJ2-7, with D possibly called TRBD1 or TRBD2 (5 bases each). This CDR3 spans 15 amino acids. Germline-derived CDR1 and CDR2 are LGHNA and YSLEER. V was trimmed by 0 bases and J by 2 bases, leaving 11 bases between them. The CDR3 protein is CASSQESGTAYEQYF. CDR3 nucleotides: TGCGCCAGCAGCCAAGAGTCCGGGACGGCCTACGAGCAGTACTTC.

The J gene is TRBJ2-3, the V gene TRBV7-9; 7 bases agree with TRBD2. The CDR3 is 16 amino acids. The germline gives CDR1 SEHNR, CDR2 FQNEAQ (reference sequence). The V and J ends lost 4 bases and 1 base, in that order; junction bases with no gene match: 8. The chain's CDR3 is CASSSGAGLGTDTQYF. The CDR3 DNA reads as TGTGCCAGCAGCTCAGGAGCTGGACTAGGCACAGATACGCAGTATTTT. Full variable domain (missing parts from reference TRBV7-9 and TRBJ2-3): DTGVSQNPRHKITKRGQNVTFRCDPISEHNRLYWYRQTLGQGPEFLTYFQNEAQLEKSRLLSDRFSAERPKGSFSTLEIQRTEQGDSAMYLCASSSGAGLGTDTQYFGPGTRLTVL.

The chain combines TRBV29-1 with TRBJ1-3, with D possibly being TRBD1 (5 bases). Germline V gene sequence: CDR1 SQVTM, CDR2 ANQGSEA. This CDR3 contains 13 residues. Trimming took 4 bases from V and 2 from J, leaving 9 bases between them. This CDR3 is CSVGLGAGNTIYF. CDR3 DNA: TGCAGCGTTGGCTTGGGGGCTGGAAACACCATATATTTT.

The rearrangement joins TRBV10-2 to TRBJ2-7; D call uncertain. The V end was cut by 8 bases, the J end by 6 bases, with 17 bases between. CDR1 is WSHSY and CDR2 is SAAADI in the germline V gene. The CDR3 has 13 amino acids. The CDR3 nucleotides are TGCGCCAGCGGCCCCTTAACCCTGGGCGAGCAGTACTTC. This encodes CASGPLTLGEQYF.

Concerning this clone itself: This sample includes further DNA sequences coding for the same CDR3. This sequence joins TRBV18 and TRBJ2-5; TRBD1 matches at 8 bases. The CDR3 length is 14 residues. V dropped 3 bases and J dropped 5; count of bases not matched to a gene: 5. The germline V gene has CDR1 KGHSH and CDR2 LQKENI. CDR3 sequence: CASSPAGGRETQYF. CDR3 bases: TGTGCCAGCTCACCGGCAGGGGGCAGGGAGACCCAGTACTTC. The full variable domain, in which reference TRBV18 and TRBJ2-5 provide the parts outside the CDR3, is NAGVMQNPRHLVRRRGQEARLRCSPMKGHSHVYWYRQLPEEGLKFMVYLQKENIIDESGMPKERFSAEFPKEGPSILRIQQVVRGDSAAYFCASSPAGGRETQYFGPGTRLLVL.

V and J are TRBV4-1 and TRBJ2-7; D possibly corresponds to TRBD1 (5 bases). CDR3 length: 14 residues. Trimming removed 0 bases from V and 2 bases from J, with 8 bases in between. Looked up from germline, CDR1 is MGHRA and CDR2 is YSYEKL. The CDR3 sequence is CASSQDMGPYEQYF. Written as DNA, the CDR3 is TGCGCCAGCAGCCAAGACATGGGGCCCTACGAGCAGTACTTC.

The chain has TRBV4-1 and TRBJ1-2; D unclear. The CDR3 is 15 amino acids. The germline CDR1 and CDR2 sequences are MGHRA and YSYEKL. The V end lost 0 bases, the J end lost 7 bases, and 15 bases lay between the germline ends. CDR3 residues: CASSQDIAPVSGYTF. The CDR3 region has the DNA TGCGCCAGCAGCCAAGATATAGCCCCGGTCTCTGGCTACACCTTC.

The chain carries TRBV18 and TRBJ1-1, with D maybe TRBD1 (5 bases). Germline lookup yields CDR1 KGHSH and CDR2 LQKENI. This CDR3 spans 20 amino acids. Trimming cost V 2 bases and J 0 bases, with 25 bases left between them. As DNA, the CDR3 is TGTGCCAGCTCACCAAACCCCCTGCGATCCGGGACCGGATTGAACACTGAAGCTTTCTTT. Translation gives CASSPNPLRSGTGLNTEAFF. The full variable domain, in which reference TRBV18 and TRBJ1-1 provide the parts outside the CDR3, is NAGVMQNPRHLVRRRGQEARLRCSPMKGHSHVYWYRQLPEEGLKFMVYLQKENIIDESGMPKERFSAEFPKEGPSILRIQQVVRGDSAAYFCASSPNPLRSGTGLNTEAFFGQGTRLTVV.

The chain couples TRBV4-1 to TRBJ1-1; 9 bases are a match to TRBD1. Germline-derived CDR1 and CDR2 are MGHRA and YSYEKL. J lost 0 bases, V lost 4 bases, and 9 bases had no gene match. The CDR3 length is 17 residues. The CDR3 DNA is TGCGCCAGCAGCCCCGGGACAGGGACCCGGCTGAACACTGAAGCTTTCTTT. It yields the protein CASSPGTGTRLNTEAFF.

Concerning this clone itself: Other DNA sequences in the sample encode the same CDR3. The V gene is TRBV9, the J gene TRBJ2-5; D call uncertain. This CDR3 has 14 amino acids. Germline-derived CDR1 and CDR2 are SGDLS and YYNGEE. V was clipped by 0 bases and J by 1 base, with 7 bases between them. The CDR3 loop is CASSVGRSQETQYF. CDR3 bases: TGTGCCAGCAGCGTAGGGCGGTCCCAAGAGACCCAGTACTTC.

The chain employs TRBV1 and TRBJ2-7; the table's D call of TRBD1 was not tested on the DNA. TRBV1 represents a pseudogene. The CDR3 totals 16 residues. The CDR3 coding sequence is TGCACCAGCAGACCTTCCGGACAGGCAGCGACCTACGAGCAGTACTTC. This gives the protein CTSRPSGQAATYEQYF.

V is TRBV5-1 and J is TRBJ2-7, with no clear D. The CDR3 covers 14 residues. V lost 4 bases, J lost 10 bases, and 21 bases lay in between. Germline V gene data show CDR1 as SGHRS and CDR2 as YFSETQ. The CDR3 DNA reads as TGCGCCAGCAGCCTCACATCGCCGTCTTTGTATCAGTACTTC. This encodes CASSLTSPSLYQYF.

The V call is TRBV10-3, the J call TRBJ2-7; 8 bases are a match to TRBD2. Germline V lookup: CDR1 ENHRY, CDR2 SYGVKD. V lost 7 bases and J lost 4; bases outside the gene matches: 12. This CDR3 comprises 15 residues. This chain's CDR3 is CAITPGGVGGYEQYF. The CDR3 coding sequence is TGTGCCATCACCCCGGGAGGGGTCGGGGGGTACGAGCAGTACTTC.

This chain joins TRBV11-2 and TRBJ2-7; D call uncertain. V was cut by 5 bases and J by 0 bases, with 11 bases left in between. The CDR3 contains 14 residues. Germline lookup yields CDR1 SGHAT and CDR2 FQNNGV. DNA of the CDR3: TGTGCCAGCAGCCCGCTCATCAGCTCCTACGAGCAGTACTTC. Its protein product is CASSPLISSYEQYF. Filled out from reference TRBV11-2 and TRBJ2-7, the complete variable domain reads EAGVAQSPRYKIIEKRQSVAFWCNPISGHATLYWYQQILGQGPKLLIQFQNNGVVDDSQLPKDRFSAERLKGVDSTLKIQPAKLEDSAVYLCASSPLISSYEQYFGPGTRLTVT.

The chain is built from TRBV28 and TRBJ2-2; D gene unclear. The CDR3 consists of 11 residues. V lost 9 bases to trimming and J lost 2 bases, with 4 bases between them. Germline V gene data show CDR1 as MDHEN and CDR2 as SYDVKM. The CDR3: CASLNTGELFF. The CDR3 DNA follows: TGTGCCAGTCTCAACACCGGGGAGCTGTTTTTT.

The chain is built from TRBV9 and TRBJ1-1; TRBD1 aligns across 9 bases. With 1 base clipped from V and 5 bases from J, the junction kept 6 bases outside the gene matches. Germline lookup yields CDR1 SGDLS and CDR2 YYNGEE. CDR3 length: 15 residues. CDR3 amino acids: CASSVLTGGLTEAFF. In DNA form, the CDR3 reads TGTGCCAGCAGCGTATTGACAGGGGGACTGACTGAAGCTTTCTTT.

To note about this clone: At the DNA level, this CDR3 is encoded by other sequences in the same sample as well. V gene TRBV5-4 combines with J gene TRBJ2-1; D gene uncertain. V dropped 2 bases and J dropped 3 bases, with 3 bases sitting between them. Per the germline V gene, CDR1 is SGHNT and CDR2 is YYREEE (reference sequence). This CDR3 has 12 residues. CDR3: CASSLDYNEQFF. In DNA form, the CDR3 reads TGTGCCAGCAGCTTAGACTACAATGAGCAGTTCTTC.

V is TRBV6-5 and J is TRBJ2-5; the D gene is possibly TRBD2 (5 bases). Germline assignment: CDR1 MNHEY and CDR2 SVGAGI. The CDR3 totals 13 residues. V shed 7 bases and J shed 1 base, with 10 bases lying between them. In DNA form, the CDR3 reads TGTGCCAGCACGCGGAGGTTCCAAGAGACCCAGTACTTC. This codes for CASTRRFQETQYF.

This chain uses TRBV18 with TRBJ2-7; D may correspond to TRBD1 or TRBD2 (5 bases each). Germline CDR1 KGHSH, CDR2 LQKENI. The germline V and J ends were trimmed by 3 bases and 8 bases, with 17 bases remaining between them. This CDR3 has 14 residues. CDR3 sequence: CASSPGEGRTKQYF. As DNA, the CDR3 is TGTGCCAGCTCACCTGGTGAGGGGCGCACCAAGCAGTACTTC. The full variable domain, in which reference TRBV18 and TRBJ2-7 provide the parts outside the CDR3, is NAGVMQNPRHLVRRRGQEARLRCSPMKGHSHVYWYRQLPEEGLKFMVYLQKENIIDESGMPKERFSAEFPKEGPSILRIQQVVRGDSAAYFCASSPGEGRTKQYFGPGTRLTVT.